The 15 T cell receptor beta chains listed next were all sequenced from one sample in a study of T-cell reconstitution after alpha-beta-depleted transplantation in children. For TCRbeta, the library was prepared with unique molecular identifiers. TCRdb reprocessed the PCR reads with MiXCR, giving one entry per CDR3 protein. The data contain fewer than 750,000 distinct CDR3 sequences, 25% to 30% of them singletons. The sequencing used PBMCs, collected before TCRalphabeta/CD19-depleted stem cell transplant. All receptors come from a boy under two years old with Wiskott-Aldrich syndrome, due to receive a stem cell transplant.

This chain uses TRBV5-6 with TRBJ2-1, with D possibly being TRBD2 (6 bases). The CDR3 has 16 residues. With 5 bases removed from V and 3 bases from J, the gap between germline ends came to 18 bases. Germline lookup yields CDR1 SGHDT and CDR2 YYEEEE. The CDR3 here is CASRSPGLNIYNEQFF. Here the CDR3 DNA reads TGTGCCAGCAGATCTCCGGGACTGAATATCTACAATGAGCAGTTCTTC.

This clonotype was picked up a small number of times. This chain links TRBV7-8 with TRBJ2-1, with TRBD2 as a possible D gene (6 bases). Trimming took off 5 bases at V and 2 bases at J, with 10 bases between the two ends. The CDR3 runs to 14 residues. The germline CDR1 and CDR2 sequences are SGHVS and FQNEAQ. The CDR3: CASSGRLPYNEQFF. DNA for the CDR3: TGTGCCAGCAGCGGGAGGTTACCCTACAATGAGCAGTTCTTC.

This clonotype came up a few times. The chain employs TRBV12-3 or TRBV12-4 and TRBJ1-5; 9 bases fit TRBD1. CDR3 size: 15 residues. Unmatched junction bases numbered 4, after V lost 3 bases and J lost 4 bases. For the CDR3, the DNA is TGTGCCAGCAGTTTCACAGGGGGCCCAAATCAGCCCCAGCATTTT. Translated, it gives CASSFTGGPNQPQHF.

The chain couples TRBV12-3 or TRBV12-4 to TRBJ2-6; no clear D gene. The V end was cut by 3 bases, the J end by 0 bases, with 6 bases between. CDR3 length: 15 residues. CDR3 amino acids: CASSFGPSGANVLTF. The CDR3 nucleotides are TGTGCCAGCAGTTTCGGCCCCTCTGGGGCCAACGTCCTGACTTTC.

This clonotype has just a few counts. The V gene is TRBV7-9, the J gene TRBJ2-3; D gene unclear. V lost 1 base and J 4 bases, leaving 12 bases between the germline ends. Germline CDR1 is SEHNR and CDR2 is FQNEAQ (reference sequence). The CDR3 length is 15 residues. CDR3 loop: CASSLGVLGSDTQYF. CDR3 nucleotide sequence: TGTGCCAGCAGCTTAGGAGTTCTGGGCTCAGATACGCAGTATTTT.

This clonotype was counted between two and nine times. This chain links TRBV28 with TRBJ1-6; 7 bases agree with TRBD1. The length of the CDR3 is 14 residues. CDR1 MDHEN and CDR2 SYDVKM come from the germline V gene. Losses at the gene ends were 6 bases for V and 10 bases for J; bases not matched to a gene: 9. This CDR3 reads CASSLTGKGSPLHF. The CDR3 coding sequence is TGTGCCAGCAGCCTGACAGGGAAGGGCTCACCCCTCCACTTT.

This chain joins TRBV7-2 and TRBJ2-1, with TRBD2 matching over 13 bases. The germline CDR1 and CDR2 sequences are SGHTA and FQGNSA. This CDR3 has 16 amino acids. Germline trimming cut 5 bases from V and 4 bases from J; bases unmatched to any gene: 5. Written as DNA, the CDR3 is TGTGCCAGCAGCAAAATGGGACTAGCGGGGTACAATGAGCAGTTCTTC. Its translation is CASSKMGLAGYNEQFF.

This clonotype came up once. This rearrangement joins TRBV20-1 to TRBJ2-1; no clear D. The CDR3 consists of 14 residues. Trimming pared 0 bases from V and 0 bases from J, leaving 6 bases between. CDR1 and CDR2 from the germline V gene are DFQATT and SNEGSKA (reference sequence). CDR3 sequence (DNA): TGCAGTGCTAGAGAGGGCGACTCCTACAATGAGCAGTTCTTC. This translates into CSAREGDSYNEQFF.

This clonotype was observed a handful of times. The chain employs TRBV29-1 and TRBJ1-4, with 8 bases that match TRBD1. The V segment lost 3 bases and the J segment 7 bases; nucleotides outside the gene matches: 4. Germline CDR1 is SQVTM and CDR2 is ANQGSEA. There are 13 residues in the CDR3. The CDR3 DNA is TGCAGCGTTGACAGGGGGCGCGGTGAAAAACTGTTTTTT. Its protein product is CSVDRGRGEKLFF.

This clonotype was detected only a few times. The rearrangement joins TRBV10-3 to TRBJ2-1; unclear D gene. V shed 3 bases and J shed 1 base, with 10 bases lying between them. This CDR3 is 15 amino acids long. Germline CDR1 reads ENHRY; CDR2 reads SYGVKD. CDR3 in DNA: TGTGCCATCAGTGATCGGGTAGGGTCCTACAATGAGCAGTTCTTC. Translated, it gives CAISDRVGSYNEQFF.

The chain links TRBV7-2 to TRBJ2-1; possibly TRBD2 for D (6 bases). V was cut by 5 bases and J by 2 bases, with 7 bases left in between. The germline V gene encodes CDR1 SGHTA and CDR2 FQGNSA. The CDR3 length is 13 residues. The CDR3 nucleotides read TGTGCCAGCAGCGCGGGACCCTACAATGAGCAGTTCTTC. Amino acids: CASSAGPYNEQFF.

This chain uses TRBV7-9 with TRBJ2-5; D is possibly TRBD2 (6 bases). Germline V gene lookup returns CDR1 SEHNR and CDR2 FQNEAQ (reference sequence). The CDR3 is 16 residues long. Deletions cut 5 bases from V and 3 bases from J, with 19 bases between. The chain's CDR3 is CASSGGTHPIKETQYF. DNA for the CDR3: TGTGCCAGCAGCGGAGGGACCCATCCGATTAAAGAGACCCAGTACTTC.

The rearrangement links TRBV10-3 to TRBJ2-2; D may be TRBD1 (6 bases). CDR1 and CDR2 (germline): ENHRY, SYGVKD. The CDR3 loop spans 16 amino acids. V was pared by 0 bases and J by 9 bases, with 17 bases between. CDR3 loop: CAISESGAMVGRELFF. Here the CDR3 DNA reads TGTGCCATCAGTGAGTCGGGGGCCATGGTGGGCCGGGAGCTGTTTTTT.

The CDR3 sequence is CSAYPSGKRGDTGELFF. DNA for the CDR3: TGCAGTGCTTATCCTAGCGGGAAAAGAGGGGACACCGGGGAGCTGTTTTTT. This sequence joins TRBV20-1 and TRBJ2-2; TRBD2 aligns across 9 bases. CDR3 size: 17 residues. V shed 5 bases and J 3 bases; nucleotides not matched to a gene: 13. Germline values: CDR1 DFQATT, CDR2 SNEGSKA (reference sequence).

The chain links TRBV5-1 to TRBJ2-2; TRBD1 is a possible D gene (5 bases). The V end was cut by 4 bases, the J end by 5 bases, with 18 bases between. The CDR3 sequence is 16 residues long. CDR1 and CDR2 from the germline V gene are SGHRS and YFSETQ. In DNA, the CDR3 is TGCGCCAGCAGCCCTGTGGCAGGGTCACGGACCGGGGAGCTGTTTTTT. Amino acid sequence: CASSPVAGSRTGELFF.